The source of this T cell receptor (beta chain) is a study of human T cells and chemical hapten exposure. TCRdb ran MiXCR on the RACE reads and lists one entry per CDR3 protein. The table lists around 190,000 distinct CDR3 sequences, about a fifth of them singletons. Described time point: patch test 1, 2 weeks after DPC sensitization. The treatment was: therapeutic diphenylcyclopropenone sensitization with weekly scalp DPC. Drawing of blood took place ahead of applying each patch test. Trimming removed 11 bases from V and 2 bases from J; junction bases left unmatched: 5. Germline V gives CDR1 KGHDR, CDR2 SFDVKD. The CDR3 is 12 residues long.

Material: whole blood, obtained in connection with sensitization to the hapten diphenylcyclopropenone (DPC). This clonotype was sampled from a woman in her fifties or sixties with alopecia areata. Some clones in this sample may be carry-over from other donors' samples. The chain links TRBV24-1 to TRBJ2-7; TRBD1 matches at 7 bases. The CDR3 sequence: CAKPGQPYEQYF. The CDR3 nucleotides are TGTGCCAAACCGGGACAGCCCTACGAGCAGTACTTC.